This is a list of T cell receptor beta chains from one sample in a study of cytomegalovirus exposure and HLA in healthy donors. Repertoires were generated with immunoSEQ multiplex PCR, while TCRdb's copy carries only in-frame clones and drops some. The sample consists of about 200,000 clones, approximately 80% of them appearing once. Input material: PBMCs. Receptor source: a woman between 25 and 40 years old in good health and CMV-seronegative. CDR3s include the opening cysteine and the closing phenylalanine or tryptophan. The order of the fields is J gene, D gene, clone size, V gene, CDR3 protein, CDR3 DNA. D genes are given only for firm matches. For some rows the clone size is stated as once, few or many, or as a class when expanded; others skip it.

TRBJ1-5	TRBD1	.	TRBV5-1	CASSLWAGGNQPQHF	TGCGCCAGCAGCTTGTGGGCAGGGGGCAACCAGCCCCAGCATTTT
TRBJ1-4	.	once	TRBV5-1	CASSLDGEKLFF	TGCGCCAGCAGCTTGGACGGGGAAAAACTGTTTTTT
TRBJ2-7	.	.	TRBV5-1	CASSISFQGGEQYF	TGCGCCAGCAGTATAAGCTTCCAGGGGGGAGAGCAGTACTTC
TRBJ1-1	TRBD1	.	TRBV13	CASSKGTGGTEAFF	TGTGCCAGCAGCAAAGGGACAGGGGGCACTGAAGCTTTCTTT
TRBJ2-3	TRBD2	.	TRBV14	CASSQVGLVPDTQYF	TGTGCCAGCAGCCAAGTAGGACTAGTCCCAGATACGCAGTATTTT
TRBJ1-3	.	.	TRBV30	CAFWTVENTIYF	TGTGCCTTCTGGACAGTGGAAAACACCATATATTTT
TRBJ1-3	.	once	TRBV10-2	CASSAWTSSGNTIYF	TGCGCCAGCAGTGCCTGGACAAGCTCTGGAAACACCATATATTTT
TRBJ2-1	TRBD2	.	TRBV18	CASSPTSGYNEQFF	TGTGCCAGCTCGCCGACTAGCGGATACAATGAGCAGTTCTTC
TRBJ2-6	.	.	TRBV21-1	CASSKERRSGANVLTF	TGTGCCAGCAGCAAAGAGAGGCGCTCTGGGGCCAACGTCCTGACTTTC
TRBJ2-7	TRBD2	once	TRBV30	CAWSYPQERGGTYEQYF	TGTGCCTGGAGTTACCCCCAGGAGCGGGGGGGTACCTACGAGCAGTACTTC
TRBJ2-7	.	few	TRBV6-1	CASSIQVTYEQYF	TGTGCCAGCAGTATACAGGTTACCTACGAGCAGTACTTC
TRBJ1-1	TRBD1	.	TRBV5-4	CASSRPGTGNLEAFF	TGTGCCAGCAGCCGTCCCGGGACAGGGAACCTTGAAGCTTTCTTT
TRBJ2-7	TRBD1	.	TRBV5-6	CASSSRDRGIYEQYF	TGTGCCAGCAGCTCCCGGGACAGGGGAATCTACGAGCAGTACTTC
TRBJ1-5	.	.	TRBV6-1	CASSTGSNQPQHF	TGTGCCAGCAGTACAGGGAGCAATCAGCCCCAGCATTTT
TRBJ2-7	.	few	TRBV6-5	CASSYSSLAGSYEQYF	TGTGCCAGCAGTTACTCAAGTCTAGCAGGCTCCTACGAGCAGTACTTC
TRBJ1-1	TRBD1	.	TRBV11-2	CASSLVGQGMNTEAFF	TGTGCCAGCAGCTTAGTCGGACAGGGAATGAACACTGAAGCTTTCTTT
TRBJ1-4	TRBD1	few	TRBV5-5	CASSYRPGTGTANEKLFF	TGTGCCAGCAGCTACCGTCCCGGGACAGGGACAGCTAATGAAAAACTGTTTTTT
TRBJ1-1	.	.	TRBV5-1	CASSSTSKNTEAFF	TGCGCCAGCAGCTCTACTTCTAAGAACACTGAAGCTTTCTTT
TRBJ2-1	TRBD1	.	TRBV28	CASSPAAGTGVIDEQFF	TGTGCCAGCAGTCCTGCTGCCGGGACAGGGGTAATTGATGAGCAGTTCTTC
TRBJ1-5	.	.	TRBV2	CASSESPPDSRWTRPQHF	TGTGCCAGCAGTGAGAGTCCCCCGGACAGTCGATGGACGCGGCCCCAGCATTTT
TRBJ2-7	TRBD1	.	TRBV27	CASSLDRAREQYF	TGTGCCAGCAGTTTAGACAGGGCGCGGGAGCAGTACTTC
TRBJ2-5	.	.	TRBV6-1	CASSGLQGAGTQYF	TGTGCCAGCAGTGGGTTACAGGGCGCGGGGACCCAGTACTTC
TRBJ2-2	.	.	TRBV27	CASSHAWTAVTGELFF	TGTGCCAGCAGTCACGCCTGGACAGCCGTCACCGGGGAGCTGTTTTTT
TRBJ2-5	.	.	TRBV5-4	CASSLGDLETQYF	TGTGCCAGCAGCTTGGGTGACTTAGAGACCCAGTACTTC
TRBJ2-3	TRBD2	.	TRBV11-2	CASSPRLAGGTDTQYF	TGTGCCAGCAGCCCTAGACTAGCGGGAGGCACAGATACGCAGTATTTT
TRBJ2-5	.	.	TRBV9	CASSSRSGQLQETQYF	TGTGCCAGCAGCTCTCGCAGTGGACAGCTACAAGAGACCCAGTACTTC
TRBJ1-6	.	.	TRBV7-9	CASSFRQGSLDSPLHF	TGTGCCAGCAGCTTTAGGCAGGGGAGTTTGGATTCACCCCTCCACTTT
TRBJ2-7	TRBD2	.	TRBV7-8	CASSPRGGAAETYEQYF	TGTGCCAGCAGCCCGCGGGGGGGTGCGGCTGAAACCTACGAGCAGTACTTC
TRBJ2-1	.	.	TRBV6-5	CASSPQTGNNEQFF	TGTGCCAGCAGTCCCCAGACTGGAAACAATGAGCAGTTCTTC
TRBJ2-3	TRBD2	.	TRBV7-9	CASSFRRGVADTQYF	TGTGCCAGCAGCTTTAGGCGGGGGGTAGCAGATACGCAGTATTTT
TRBJ1-2	.	.	TRBV28	CASSNGHVNYGYTF	TGTGCCAGCAGCAACGGACACGTAAACTATGGCTACACCTTC